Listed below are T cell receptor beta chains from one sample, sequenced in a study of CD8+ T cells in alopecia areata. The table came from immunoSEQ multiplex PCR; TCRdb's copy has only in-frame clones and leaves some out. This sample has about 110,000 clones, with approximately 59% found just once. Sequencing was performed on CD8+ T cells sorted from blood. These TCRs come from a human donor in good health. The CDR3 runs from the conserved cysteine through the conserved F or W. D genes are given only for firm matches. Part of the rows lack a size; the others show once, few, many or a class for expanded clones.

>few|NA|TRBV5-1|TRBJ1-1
CASSWSEGGNTEAFF
TGCGCCAGCAGCTGGAGTGAAGGGGGGAACACTGAAGCTTTCTTT
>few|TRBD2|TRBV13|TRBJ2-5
CASSLPSAGGHQETQYF
TGTGCCAGCAGCTTACCATCGGCGGGGGGACACCAAGAGACCCAGTACTTC
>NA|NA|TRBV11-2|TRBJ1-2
CASSSYPDGYTF
TGTGCCAGCAGCTCCTACCCCGATGGCTACACCTTC
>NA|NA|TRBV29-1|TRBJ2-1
CSVKGLSRYEQFF
TGCAGCGTCAAAGGGCTATCTAGATATGAGCAGTTCTTC
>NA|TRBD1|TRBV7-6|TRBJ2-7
CASSLLGGNYEQYF
TGTGCCAGCAGCTTATTAGGGGGCAACTACGAGCAGTACTTC
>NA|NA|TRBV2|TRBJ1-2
CASSAPRSHTPYYGYTF
TGTGCCAGCAGTGCTCCCCGATCACATACCCCCTACTATGGCTATACCTTC
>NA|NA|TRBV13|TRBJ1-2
CASSSYRTALYGYTF
TGTGCCAGCAGCTCATATCGGACAGCCCTCTATGGCTACACCTTC
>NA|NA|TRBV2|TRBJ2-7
CASLLRGEQYF
TGTGCCAGCCTCCTCCGAGGCGAGCAGTACTTC
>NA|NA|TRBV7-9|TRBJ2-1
CASSVTGTLYNEQFF
TGTGCCAGCAGCGTTACCGGGACACTTTACAATGAGCAGTTCTTC
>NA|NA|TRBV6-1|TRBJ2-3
CASSDRTLSTDTQYF
TGTGCCAGCAGTGACAGAACGCTGTCCACAGATACGCAGTATTTT
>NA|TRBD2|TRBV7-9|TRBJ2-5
CASSSTKSGDLQETQYF
TGTGCCAGCAGCTCGACTAAAAGCGGGGACCTCCAAGAGACCCAGTACTTC
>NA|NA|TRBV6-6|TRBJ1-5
CASSYQLARGVQPQHF
TGTGCCAGCAGTTATCAGTTGGCAAGAGGGGTTCAGCCCCAGCATTTT
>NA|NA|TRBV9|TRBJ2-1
CASSVVTSNEQFF
TGTGCCAGCAGCGTAGTGACTTCCAATGAGCAGTTCTTC
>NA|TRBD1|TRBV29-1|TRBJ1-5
CSVEEGTGGNQPQHF
TGCAGCGTTGAAGAAGGGACAGGAGGCAATCAGCCCCAGCATTTT
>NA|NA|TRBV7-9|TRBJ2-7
CASTAIHRAEGVSSYEQYF
TGTGCCAGCACCGCAATTCACCGGGCCGAAGGGGTCAGCTCCTACGAGCAGTACTTC
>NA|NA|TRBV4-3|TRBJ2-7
CASSLSHGSYEQYF
TGCGCCAGCAGCCTGAGCCACGGATCCTACGAGCAGTACTTC
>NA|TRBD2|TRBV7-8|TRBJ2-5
CASSLGPGGETQYF
TGTGCCAGCAGCTTAGGGCCGGGGGGAGAGACCCAGTACTTC
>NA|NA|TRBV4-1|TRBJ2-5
CASSLLWEGGQETQYF
TGCGCCAGCAGCCTCCTATGGGAAGGGGGCCAAGAGACCCAGTACTTC
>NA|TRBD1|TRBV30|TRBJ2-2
CAWATGLITGELFF
TGTGCCTGGGCGACAGGGTTGATCACCGGGGAGCTGTTTTTT
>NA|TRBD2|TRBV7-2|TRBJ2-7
CASSFAPSGVYEQYF
TGTGCCAGCAGCTTCGCCCCTAGCGGGGTCTACGAGCAGTACTTC
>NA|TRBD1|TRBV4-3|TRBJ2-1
CASSQGGTGWPDEQFF
TGCGCCAGCAGCCAAGGGGGGACAGGGTGGCCCGATGAGCAGTTCTTC
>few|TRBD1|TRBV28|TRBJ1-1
CASSWFQGAGEAFF
TGTGCCAGCAGTTGGTTCCAGGGGGCAGGTGAAGCTTTCTTT
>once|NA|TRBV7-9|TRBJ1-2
CASSSAGAGNYGYTF
TGTGCCAGCAGCTCCGCCGGGGCAGGGAACTATGGCTACACCTTC
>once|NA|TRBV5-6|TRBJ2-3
CASSLDGEDTQYF
TGTGCCAGCAGCTTGGATGGTGAAGATACGCAGTATTTT
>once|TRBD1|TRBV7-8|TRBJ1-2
CASSLVEPGGIAGYTF
TGTGCCAGCAGCTTAGTCGAGCCAGGGGGCATAGCTGGCTACACCTTC
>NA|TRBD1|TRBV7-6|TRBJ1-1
CASSLARQPRGLGTEAFF
TGTGCCAGCAGCTTAGCCCGCCAACCCAGGGGGTTGGGCACTGAAGCTTTCTTT
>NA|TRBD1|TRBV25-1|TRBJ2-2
CASSGGQGALIGELFF
TGTGCCAGCAGTGGGGGACAGGGGGCTTTGATCGGGGAGCTGTTTTTT
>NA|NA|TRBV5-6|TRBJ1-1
CASSLGSTEAFF
TGTGCCAGCAGCTTGGGCTCCACTGAAGCTTTCTTT
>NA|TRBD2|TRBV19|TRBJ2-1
CATESGSSYNEQFF
TGTGCCACAGAAAGCGGGAGCTCCTACAATGAGCAGTTCTTC
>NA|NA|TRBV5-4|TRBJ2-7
CASSLVGEAGEQYF
TGTGCCAGCAGCTTGGTTGGGGAAGCCGGCGAGCAGTACTTC
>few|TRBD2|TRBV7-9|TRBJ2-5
CASSLGAGGPQETQYF
TGTGCCAGCAGCTTAGGGGCGGGGGGCCCACAAGAGACCCAGTACTTC
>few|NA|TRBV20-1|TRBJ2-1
CSARREQFF
TGCAGTGCTAGACGTGAGCAGTTCTTC
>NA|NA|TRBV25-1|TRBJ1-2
CASSPRPYSYGYTF
TGTGCCAGCAGTCCCCGACCCTATAGCTATGGCTACACCTTC
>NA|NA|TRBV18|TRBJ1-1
CASSPGQPGTEAFF
TGTGCCAGCTCACCCGGACAACCGGGGACTGAAGCTTTCTTT
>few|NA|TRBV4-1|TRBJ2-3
CASSQVYFRVADTQYF
TGCGCCAGCAGCCAAGTTTATTTCAGGGTTGCGGATACGCAGTATTTT
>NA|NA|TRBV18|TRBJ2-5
CASSPLTPATEETQYF
TGTGCCAGCTCGCCACTTACTCCAGCGACCGAAGAGACCCAGTACTTC
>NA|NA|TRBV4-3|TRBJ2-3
CASSQGLVQGPYLDTQYF
TGCGCCAGCAGCCAAGGCCTTGTCCAGGGCCCATATCTGGATACGCAGTATTTT